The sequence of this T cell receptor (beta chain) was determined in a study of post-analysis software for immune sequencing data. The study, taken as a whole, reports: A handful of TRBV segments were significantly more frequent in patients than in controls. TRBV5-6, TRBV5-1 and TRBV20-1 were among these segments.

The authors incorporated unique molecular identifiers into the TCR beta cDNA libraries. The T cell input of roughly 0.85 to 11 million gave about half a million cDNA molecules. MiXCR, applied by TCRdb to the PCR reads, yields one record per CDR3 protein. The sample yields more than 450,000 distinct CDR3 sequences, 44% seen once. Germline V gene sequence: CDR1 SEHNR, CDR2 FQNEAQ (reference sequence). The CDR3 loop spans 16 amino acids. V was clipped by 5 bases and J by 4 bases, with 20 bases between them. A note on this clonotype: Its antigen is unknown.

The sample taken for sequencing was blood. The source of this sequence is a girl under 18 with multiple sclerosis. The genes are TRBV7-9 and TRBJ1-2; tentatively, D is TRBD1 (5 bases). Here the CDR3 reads CASSPPGPLGPYGYTF. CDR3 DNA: TGTGCCAGCAGCCCCCCGGGGCCATTGGGGCCCTATGGCTACACCTTC.